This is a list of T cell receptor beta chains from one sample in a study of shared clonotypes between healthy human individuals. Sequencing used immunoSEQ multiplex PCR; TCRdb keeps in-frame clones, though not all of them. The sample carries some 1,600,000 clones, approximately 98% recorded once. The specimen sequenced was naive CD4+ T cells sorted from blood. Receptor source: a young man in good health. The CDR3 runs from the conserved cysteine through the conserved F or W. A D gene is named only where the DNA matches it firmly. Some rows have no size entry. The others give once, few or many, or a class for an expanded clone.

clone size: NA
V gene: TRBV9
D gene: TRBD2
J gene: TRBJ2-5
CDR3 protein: CASSVAGLAGETQYF
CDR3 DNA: TGTGCCAGCAGCGTAGCGGGACTAGCGGGAGAGACCCAGTACTTC

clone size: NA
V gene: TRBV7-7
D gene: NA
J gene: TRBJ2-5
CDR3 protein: CASSLAVEGIRETQYF
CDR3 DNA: TGTGCTAGCAGCTTAGCGGTCGAGGGTATTCGAGAGACCCAGTACTTC

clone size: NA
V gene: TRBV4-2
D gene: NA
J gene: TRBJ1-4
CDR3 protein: CASSQVYRVWDEKLFF
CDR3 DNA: TGTGCCAGCAGCCAAGTTTACAGGGTGTGGGATGAAAAACTGTTTTTT

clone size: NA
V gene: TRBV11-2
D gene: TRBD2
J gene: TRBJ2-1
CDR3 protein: CASSETGGGQIYNEQFF
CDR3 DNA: TGTGCCAGCAGCGAAACGGGAGGTGGGCAGATCTACAATGAGCAGTTCTTC

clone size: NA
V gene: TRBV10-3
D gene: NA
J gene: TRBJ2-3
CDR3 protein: CAIRGTRTTDTQYF
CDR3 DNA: TGTGCCATCCGGGGGACAAGGACGACAGATACGCAGTATTTT

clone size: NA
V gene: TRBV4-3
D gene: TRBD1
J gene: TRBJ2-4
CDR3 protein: CASSQGQGKAKNIQYF
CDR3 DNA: TGCGCCAGCAGCCAAGGACAGGGTAAAGCCAAAAACATTCAGTACTTC

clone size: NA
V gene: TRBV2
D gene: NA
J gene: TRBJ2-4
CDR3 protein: CASDELVAERKQNIQYF
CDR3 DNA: TGTGCCAGCGACGAGTTGGTGGCAGAGCGAAAACAAAACATTCAGTACTTC

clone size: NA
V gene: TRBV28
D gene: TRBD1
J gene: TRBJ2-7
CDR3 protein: CASSFVWAGGRGEQYF
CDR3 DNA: TGTGCCAGCAGTTTCGTTTGGGCAGGGGGCAGGGGCGAGCAGTACTTC

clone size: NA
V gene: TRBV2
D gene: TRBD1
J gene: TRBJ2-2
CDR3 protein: CASSDRGPGELFF
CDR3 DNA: TGTGCCAGCAGTGACAGGGGGCCCGGGGAGCTGTTTTTT

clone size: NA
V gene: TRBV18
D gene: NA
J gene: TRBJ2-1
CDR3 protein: CASSPPASDNEQFF
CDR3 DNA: TGTGCCAGCTCACCACCGGCTAGCGACAATGAGCAGTTCTTC

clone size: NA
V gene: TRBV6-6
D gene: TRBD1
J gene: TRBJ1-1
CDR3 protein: CASRHRDRETTEAFF
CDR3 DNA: TGTGCCAGCAGACACCGGGACAGGGAGACCACTGAAGCTTTCTTT

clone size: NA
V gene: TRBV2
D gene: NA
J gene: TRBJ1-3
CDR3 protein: CASTSRSSGNTIYF
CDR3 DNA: TGTGCCAGCACTTCACGGAGCTCTGGAAACACCATATATTTT

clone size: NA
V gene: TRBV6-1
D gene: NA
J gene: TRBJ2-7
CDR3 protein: CASSDKGTPTYEQYF
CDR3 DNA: TGTGCCAGCAGTGATAAAGGGACACCTACCTACGAGCAGTACTTC

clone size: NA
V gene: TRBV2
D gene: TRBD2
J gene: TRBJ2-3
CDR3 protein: CASSEGSSGRAGTDTQYF
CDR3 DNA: TGTGCCAGCAGTGAAGGGTCTAGCGGGAGGGCCGGAACAGATACGCAGTATTTT

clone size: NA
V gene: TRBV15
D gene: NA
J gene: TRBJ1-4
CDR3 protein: CATSPRGRTTNEKLFF
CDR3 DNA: TGTGCCACCAGCCCCCGAGGCAGGACAACTAATGAAAAACTGTTTTTT

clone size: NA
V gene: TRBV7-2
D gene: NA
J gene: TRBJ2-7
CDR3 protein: CASSLAASEQYF
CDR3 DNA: TGTGCCAGCAGCTTAGCGGCCTCCGAGCAGTACTTC

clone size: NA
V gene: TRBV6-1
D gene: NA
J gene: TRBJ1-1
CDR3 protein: CASSDGYLNTEAFF
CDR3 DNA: TGTGCCAGCAGTGACGGATACTTGAACACTGAAGCTTTCTTT

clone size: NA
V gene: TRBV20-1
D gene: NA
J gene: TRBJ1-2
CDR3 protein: CSALYGYTF
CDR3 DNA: TGCAGTGCTCTTTATGGCTACACCTTC

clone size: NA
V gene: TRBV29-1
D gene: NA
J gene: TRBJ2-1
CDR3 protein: CSFEESYNEQFF
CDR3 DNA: TGCAGCTTCGAGGAGTCCTACAATGAGCAGTTCTTC

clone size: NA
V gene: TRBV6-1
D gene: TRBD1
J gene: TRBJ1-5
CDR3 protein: CAGATGGREPQHF
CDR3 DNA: TGTGCCGGAGCCACAGGGGGCAGGGAGCCCCAGCATTTT

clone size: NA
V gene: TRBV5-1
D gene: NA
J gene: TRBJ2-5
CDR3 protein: CASSLNGLSGETQYF
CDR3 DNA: TGCGCCAGCAGCTTGAACGGTTTGAGCGGGGAGACCCAGTACTTC

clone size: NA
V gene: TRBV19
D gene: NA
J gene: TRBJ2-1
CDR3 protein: CASSIVGVNEQFF
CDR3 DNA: TGTGCCAGTAGTATAGTTGGAGTTAATGAGCAGTTCTTC

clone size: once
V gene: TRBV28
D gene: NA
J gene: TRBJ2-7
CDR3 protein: CASQYTLVDEQYF
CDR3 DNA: TGTGCCAGCCAATATACGCTCGTCGACGAGCAGTACTTC

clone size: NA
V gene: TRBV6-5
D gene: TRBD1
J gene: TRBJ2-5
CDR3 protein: CASRQDRGLRETQYF
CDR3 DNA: TGTGCCAGCAGGCAGGACAGGGGACTAAGGGAGACCCAGTACTTC

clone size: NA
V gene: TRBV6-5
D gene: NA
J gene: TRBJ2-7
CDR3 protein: CASSYSRGSSYEQYF
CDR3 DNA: TGTGCCAGCAGTTACTCTAGGGGGAGCTCCTACGAGCAGTACTTC

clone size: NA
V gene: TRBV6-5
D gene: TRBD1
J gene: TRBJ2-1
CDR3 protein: CASTWTGGLNEQFF
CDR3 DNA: TGTGCCAGCACCTGGACAGGGGGCCTCAATGAGCAGTTCTTC

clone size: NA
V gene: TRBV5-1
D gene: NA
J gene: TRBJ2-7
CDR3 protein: CASSSSHASYEQYF
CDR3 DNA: TGCGCCAGCAGCTCGTCGCATGCCTCCTACGAGCAGTACTTC

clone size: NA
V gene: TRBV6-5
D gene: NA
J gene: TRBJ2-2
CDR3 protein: CASSYFGGEVGELFF
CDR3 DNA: TGTGCCAGCAGTTACTTTGGGGGTGAAGTCGGGGAGCTGTTTTTT

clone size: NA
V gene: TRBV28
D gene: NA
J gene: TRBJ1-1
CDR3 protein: CATARNTEAFF
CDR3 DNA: TGTGCCACCGCTCGGAACACTGAAGCTTTCTTT

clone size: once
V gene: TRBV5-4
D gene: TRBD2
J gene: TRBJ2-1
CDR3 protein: CASSNRTSGYNEQFF
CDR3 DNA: TGTGCCAGCAGCAATCGGACTAGCGGTTACAATGAGCAGTTCTTC

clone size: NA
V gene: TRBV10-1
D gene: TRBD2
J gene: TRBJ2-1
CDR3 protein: CASRAGLAGDEQFF
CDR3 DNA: TGCGCCAGCCGCGCGGGACTAGCGGGAGATGAGCAGTTCTTC

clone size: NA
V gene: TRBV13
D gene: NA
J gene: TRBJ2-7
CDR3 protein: CASSSRSYEQYF
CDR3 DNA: TGTGCCAGCAGCTCCCGCTCCTACGAGCAGTACTTC

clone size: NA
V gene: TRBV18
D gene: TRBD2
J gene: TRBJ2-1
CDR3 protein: CASSPPPSGRPAGYSYNEQFF
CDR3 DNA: TGTGCCAGCTCACCACCTCCTAGCGGGAGGCCCGCTGGGTACTCCTACAATGAGCAGTTCTTC

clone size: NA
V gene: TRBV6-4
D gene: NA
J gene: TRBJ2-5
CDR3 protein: CASRGSGRFGETQYF
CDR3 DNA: TGTGCCAGCAGAGGTAGCGGTCGATTCGGGGAGACCCAGTACTTC

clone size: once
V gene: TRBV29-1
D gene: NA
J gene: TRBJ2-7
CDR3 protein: CSALGGQGPYEQYF
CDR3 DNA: TGCAGCGCGTTGGGGGGCCAGGGACCCTACGAGCAGTACTTC

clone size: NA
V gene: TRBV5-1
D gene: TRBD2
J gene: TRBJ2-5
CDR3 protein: CASSYPGLAGGQETQYF
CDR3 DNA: TGCGCCAGCAGCTACCCGGGACTAGCGGGAGGCCAAGAGACCCAGTACTTC

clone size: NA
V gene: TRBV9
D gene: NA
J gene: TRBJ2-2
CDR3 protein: CASSVDSGELFF
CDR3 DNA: TGTGCCAGCAGCGTAGATAGCGGGGAGCTGTTTTTT

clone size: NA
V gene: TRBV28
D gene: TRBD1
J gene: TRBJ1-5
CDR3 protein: CASSLLDRVGQPQHF
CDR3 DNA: TGTGCCAGCAGTTTACTGGACAGGGTTGGGCAGCCCCAGCATTTT

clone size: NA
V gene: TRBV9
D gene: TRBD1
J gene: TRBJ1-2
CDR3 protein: CASSVGTGGSGYTF
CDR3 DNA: TGTGCCAGCAGCGTGGGGACAGGGGGAAGTGGCTACACCTTC

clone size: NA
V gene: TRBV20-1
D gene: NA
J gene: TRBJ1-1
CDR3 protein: CSARDNTEAFF
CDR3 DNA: TGCAGTGCTAGAGACAACACTGAAGCTTTCTTT

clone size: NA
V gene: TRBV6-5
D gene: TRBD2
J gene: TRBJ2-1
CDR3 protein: CASGVLAGHHNEQFF
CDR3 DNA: TGTGCCAGCGGTGTCTTAGCGGGACACCACAATGAGCAGTTCTTC

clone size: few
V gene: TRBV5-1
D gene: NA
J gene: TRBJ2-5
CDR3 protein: CASSLSPQETQYF
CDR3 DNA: TGCGCCAGCAGCTTGAGCCCTCAAGAGACCCAGTACTTC

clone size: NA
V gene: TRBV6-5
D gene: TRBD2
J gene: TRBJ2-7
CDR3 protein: CASSYRTSGSPHEQYF
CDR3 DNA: TGTGCCAGCAGTTACCGTACTAGCGGGAGTCCCCACGAGCAGTACTTC

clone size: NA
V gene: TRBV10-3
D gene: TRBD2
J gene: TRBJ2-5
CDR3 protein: CAISGLAGAVGQETQYF
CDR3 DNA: TGTGCCATCAGCGGGCTAGCGGGAGCGGTGGGGCAAGAGACCCAGTACTTC

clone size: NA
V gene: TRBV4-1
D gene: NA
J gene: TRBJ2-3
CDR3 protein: CASSQDRSGDTQYF
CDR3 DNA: TGCGCCAGCAGCCAAGACAGGTCAGGAGATACGCAGTATTTT